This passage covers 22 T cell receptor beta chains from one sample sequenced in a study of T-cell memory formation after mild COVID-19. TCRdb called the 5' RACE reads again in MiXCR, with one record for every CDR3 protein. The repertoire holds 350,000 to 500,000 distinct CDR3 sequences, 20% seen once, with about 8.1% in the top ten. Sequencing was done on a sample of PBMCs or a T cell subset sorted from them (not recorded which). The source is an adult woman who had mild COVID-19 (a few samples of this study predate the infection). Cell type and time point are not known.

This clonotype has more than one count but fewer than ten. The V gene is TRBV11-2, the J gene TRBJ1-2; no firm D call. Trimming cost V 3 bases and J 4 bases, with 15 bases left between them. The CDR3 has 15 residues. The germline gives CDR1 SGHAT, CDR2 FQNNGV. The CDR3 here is CASSFDDWGSYGYTF. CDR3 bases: TGTGCCAGCAGCTTCGACGACTGGGGATCCTATGGCTACACCTTC.

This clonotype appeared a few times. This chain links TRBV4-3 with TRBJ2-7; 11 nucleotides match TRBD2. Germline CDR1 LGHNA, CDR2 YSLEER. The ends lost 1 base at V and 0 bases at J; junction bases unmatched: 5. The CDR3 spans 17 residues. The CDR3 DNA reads TGCGCCAGCAGCCAAGTAATAGCGGGAGGGAGCTCCTACGAGCAGTACTTC. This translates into CASSQVIAGGSSYEQYF.

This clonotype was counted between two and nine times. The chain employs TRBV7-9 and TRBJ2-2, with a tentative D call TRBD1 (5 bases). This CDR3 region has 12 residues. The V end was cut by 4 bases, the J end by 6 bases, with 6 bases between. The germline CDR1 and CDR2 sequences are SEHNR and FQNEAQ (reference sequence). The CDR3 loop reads CASSSRAGELFF. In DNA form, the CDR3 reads TGTGCCAGCAGCTCCAGGGCCGGGGAGCTGTTTTTT.

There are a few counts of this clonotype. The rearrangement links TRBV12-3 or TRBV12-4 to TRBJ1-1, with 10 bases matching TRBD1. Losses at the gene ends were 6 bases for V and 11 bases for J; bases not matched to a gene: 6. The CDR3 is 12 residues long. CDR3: CASSSRQGAAFF. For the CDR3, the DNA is TGTGCCAGCAGCTCCCGACAGGGGGCGGCTTTCTTT.

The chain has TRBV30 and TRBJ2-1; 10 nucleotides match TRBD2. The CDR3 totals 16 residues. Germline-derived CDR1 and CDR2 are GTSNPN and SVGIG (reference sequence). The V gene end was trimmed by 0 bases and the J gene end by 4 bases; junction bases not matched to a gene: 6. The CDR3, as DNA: TGTGCCTGGAGTGTACGGGGGACTAGCGAGTACAATGAGCAGTTCTTC. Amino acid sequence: CAWSVRGTSEYNEQFF.

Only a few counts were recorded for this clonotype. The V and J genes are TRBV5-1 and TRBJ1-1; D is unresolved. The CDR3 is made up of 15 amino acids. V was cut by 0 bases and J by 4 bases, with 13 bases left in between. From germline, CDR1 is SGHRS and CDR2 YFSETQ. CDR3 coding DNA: TGCGCCAGCAGCTTGGTTGGTGTCGTCAGCACTGAAGCTTTCTTT. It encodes CASSLVGVVSTEAFF.

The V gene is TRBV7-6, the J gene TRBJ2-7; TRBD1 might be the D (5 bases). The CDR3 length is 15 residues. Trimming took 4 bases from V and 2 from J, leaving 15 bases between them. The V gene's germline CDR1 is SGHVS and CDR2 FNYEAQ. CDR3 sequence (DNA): TGTGCCAGCAGCTCTAATTCAGGGTTCACCTACGAGCAGTACTTC. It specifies CASSSNSGFTYEQYF.

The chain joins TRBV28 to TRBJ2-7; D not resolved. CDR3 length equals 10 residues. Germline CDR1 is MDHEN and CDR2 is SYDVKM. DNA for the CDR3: TGTGCGTGCGGATCCTACGAGCAGTACTTC. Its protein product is CACGSYEQYF.

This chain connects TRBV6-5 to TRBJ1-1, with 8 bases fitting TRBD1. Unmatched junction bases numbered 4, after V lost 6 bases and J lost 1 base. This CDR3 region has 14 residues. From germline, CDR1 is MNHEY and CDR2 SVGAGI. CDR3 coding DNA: TGTGCCAGCAGACCCCAGGGGGCGAACACTGAAGCTTTCTTT. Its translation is CASRPQGANTEAFF.

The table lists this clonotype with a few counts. DNA of the CDR3: TGCAGCGGGCTGACTAGCGGAAACCAAGAGACCCAGTACTTC. This gives the protein CSGLTSGNQETQYF. The rearrangement uses TRBV29-1 and TRBJ2-5, with 9 bases identical to TRBD2. The junction had 6 bases not matched to a gene; V was cut back by 7 bases and J by 0 bases. The CDR3 has 14 amino acids. Germline V gene sequence: CDR1 SQVTM, CDR2 ANQGSEA.

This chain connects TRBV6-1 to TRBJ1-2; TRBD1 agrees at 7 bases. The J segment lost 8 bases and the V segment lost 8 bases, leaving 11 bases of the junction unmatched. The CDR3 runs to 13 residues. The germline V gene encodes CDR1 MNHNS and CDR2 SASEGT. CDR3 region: CASWPQGEWGYTF. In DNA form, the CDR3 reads TGTGCCAGCTGGCCTCAGGGGGAATGGGGCTACACCTTC.

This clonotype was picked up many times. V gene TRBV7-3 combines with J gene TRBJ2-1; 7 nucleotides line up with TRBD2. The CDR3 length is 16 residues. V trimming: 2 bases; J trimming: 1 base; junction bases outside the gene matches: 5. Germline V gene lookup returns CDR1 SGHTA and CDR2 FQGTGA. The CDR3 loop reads CASSLGAGDSYNEQFF. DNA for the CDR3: TGTGCCAGCAGCTTAGGGGCGGGAGATTCCTACAATGAGCAGTTCTTC. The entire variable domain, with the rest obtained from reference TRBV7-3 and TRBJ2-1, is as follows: GAGVSQTPSNKVTEKGKYVELRCDPISGHTALYWYRQSLGQGPEFLIYFQGTGAADDSGLPNDRFFAVRPEGSVSTLKIQRTERGDSAVYLCASSLGAGDSYNEQFFGPGTRLTVL.

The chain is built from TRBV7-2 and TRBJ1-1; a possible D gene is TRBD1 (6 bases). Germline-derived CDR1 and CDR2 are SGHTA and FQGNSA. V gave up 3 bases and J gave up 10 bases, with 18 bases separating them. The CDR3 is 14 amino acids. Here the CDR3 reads CASSLKGGAEGAFF. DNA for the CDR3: TGTGCCAGCAGCTTGAAGGGGGGGGCCGAGGGAGCTTTCTTT.

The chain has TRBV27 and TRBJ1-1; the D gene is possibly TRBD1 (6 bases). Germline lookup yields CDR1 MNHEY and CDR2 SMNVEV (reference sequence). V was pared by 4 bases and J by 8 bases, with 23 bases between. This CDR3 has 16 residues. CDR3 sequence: CASSSSRTEGWREAFF. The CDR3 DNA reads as TGTGCCAGCAGTTCCTCGCGGACAGAGGGGTGGAGGGAAGCTTTCTTT.

CDR3 region: CATSRGGQVGGQQYF. Written as DNA, the CDR3 is TGTGCCACCAGCAGAGGGGGACAGGTAGGAGGGCAGCAGTACTTC. J is TRBJ2-7 and V is TRBV15; TRBD1 agrees at 8 bases. Germline trimming cut 1 base from V and 8 bases from J; bases unmatched to any gene: 10. Germline-derived CDR1 and CDR2 are LNHNV and YYDKDF (reference sequence). The CDR3 is 15 amino acids. The whole variable domain, filled in from reference TRBV15 and TRBJ2-7, reads DAMVIQNPRYQVTQFGKPVTLSCSQTLNHNVMYWYQQKSSQAPKLLFHYYDKDFNNEADTPDNFQSRRPNTSFCFLDIRSPGLGDTAMYLCATSRGGQVGGQQYFGPGTRLTVT.

The CDR3 coding sequence is TGTGCCAGCAGCCAGGGGTATGTGGAGCAGTACTTC. The encoded protein is CASSQGYVEQYF. The rearrangement uses TRBV4-2 and TRBJ2-7, with no clear D. Looked up from germline, CDR1 is LGHNA and CDR2 is YNFKEQ. V was shortened by 3 bases and J by 7 bases, with 10 bases between the two germline ends. The CDR3 is 12 residues long.

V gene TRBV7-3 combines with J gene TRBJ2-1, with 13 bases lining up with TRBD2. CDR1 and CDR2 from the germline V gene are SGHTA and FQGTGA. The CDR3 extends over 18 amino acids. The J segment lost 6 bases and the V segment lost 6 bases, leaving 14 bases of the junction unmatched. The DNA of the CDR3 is TGTGCCAGCAGTTACGAACGACTAGCGGGGGGCAGGGGCAATGAGCAGTTCTTC. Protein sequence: CASSYERLAGGRGNEQFF.

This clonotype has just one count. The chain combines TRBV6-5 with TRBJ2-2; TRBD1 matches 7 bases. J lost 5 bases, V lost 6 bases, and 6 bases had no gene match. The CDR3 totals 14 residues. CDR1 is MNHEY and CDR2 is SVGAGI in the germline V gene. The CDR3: CASRNRGMTGELFF. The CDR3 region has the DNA TGTGCCAGCAGGAACAGGGGCATGACCGGGGAGCTGTTTTTT.

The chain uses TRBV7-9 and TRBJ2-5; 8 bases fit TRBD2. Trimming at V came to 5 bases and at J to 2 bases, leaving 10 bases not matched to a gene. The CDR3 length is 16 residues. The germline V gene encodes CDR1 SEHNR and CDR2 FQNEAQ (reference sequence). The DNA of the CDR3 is TGTGCCAGCAGCCCAGGGCTAGCGGGTCGTCAAGAGACCCAGTACTTC. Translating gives CASSPGLAGRQETQYF.

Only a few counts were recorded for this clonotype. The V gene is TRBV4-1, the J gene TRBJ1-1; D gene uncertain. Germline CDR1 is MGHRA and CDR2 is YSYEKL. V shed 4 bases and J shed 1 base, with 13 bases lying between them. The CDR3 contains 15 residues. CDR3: CASSLYRAGNTEAFF. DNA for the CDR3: TGCGCCAGCAGCCTCTATAGGGCAGGGAACACTGAAGCTTTCTTT.

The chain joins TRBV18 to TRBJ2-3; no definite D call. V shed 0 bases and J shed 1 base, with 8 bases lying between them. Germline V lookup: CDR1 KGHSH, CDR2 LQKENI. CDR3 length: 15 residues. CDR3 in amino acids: CASSPPGFGTDTQYF. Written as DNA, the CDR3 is TGTGCCAGCTCACCACCGGGCTTTGGCACAGATACGCAGTATTTT.

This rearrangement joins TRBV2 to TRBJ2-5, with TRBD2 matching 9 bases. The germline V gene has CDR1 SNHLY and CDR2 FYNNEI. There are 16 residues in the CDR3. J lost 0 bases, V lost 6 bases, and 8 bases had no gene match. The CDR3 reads CASSRRSGRNQETQYF. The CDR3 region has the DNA TGTGCCAGCAGCAGGAGAAGCGGGAGGAACCAAGAGACCCAGTACTTC.